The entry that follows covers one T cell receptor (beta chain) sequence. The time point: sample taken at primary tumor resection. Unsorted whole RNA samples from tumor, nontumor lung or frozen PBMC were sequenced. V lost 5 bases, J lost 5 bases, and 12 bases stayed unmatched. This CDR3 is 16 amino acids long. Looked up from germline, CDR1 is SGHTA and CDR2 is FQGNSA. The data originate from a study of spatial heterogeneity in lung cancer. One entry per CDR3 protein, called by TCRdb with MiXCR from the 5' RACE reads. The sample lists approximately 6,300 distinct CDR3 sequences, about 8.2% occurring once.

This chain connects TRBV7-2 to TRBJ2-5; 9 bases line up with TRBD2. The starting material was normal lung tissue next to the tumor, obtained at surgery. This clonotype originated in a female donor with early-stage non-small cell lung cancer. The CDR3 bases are TGTGCCAGCAGCCCAAGTGTGGGGACTAGCCGGGAGACCCAGTACTTC. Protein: CASSPSVGTSRETQYF. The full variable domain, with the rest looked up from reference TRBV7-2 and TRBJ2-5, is GAGVSQSPSNKVTEKGKDVELRCDPISGHTALYWYRQSLGQGLEFLIYFQGNSAPDKSGLPSDRFSAERTGGSVSTLTIQRTQQEDSAVYLCASSPSVGTSRETQYFGPGTRLLVL.